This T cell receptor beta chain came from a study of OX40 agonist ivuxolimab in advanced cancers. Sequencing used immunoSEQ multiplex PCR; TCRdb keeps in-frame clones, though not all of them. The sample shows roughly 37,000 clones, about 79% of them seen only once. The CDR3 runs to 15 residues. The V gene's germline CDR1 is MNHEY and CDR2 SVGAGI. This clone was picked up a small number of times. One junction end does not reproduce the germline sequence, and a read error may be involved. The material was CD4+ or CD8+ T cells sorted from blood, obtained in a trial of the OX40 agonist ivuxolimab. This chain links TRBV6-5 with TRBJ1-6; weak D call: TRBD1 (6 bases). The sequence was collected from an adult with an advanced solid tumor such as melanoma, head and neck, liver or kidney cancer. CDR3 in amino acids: CACRPGQLGNSPLHF. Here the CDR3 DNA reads TGTGCCTGCAGACCCGGACAGCTGGGGAATTCACCCCTCCACTTT.